The 2 T cell receptor beta chains below were found in one sample sequenced in a study of blood T cell repertoires in COVID-19. The method was immunoSEQ multiplex PCR; TCRdb's version includes in-frame clones alone and lacks a portion of them. The table lists approximately 170,000 clones, about four fifths of them singletons. The sequenced material came from peripheral blood. These receptor sequences come from a woman of 80 years or more with active or convalescent COVID-19.

The V call is TRBV18, the J call TRBJ2-5; 8 nucleotides match TRBD1. This CDR3 comprises 14 residues. The ends lost 4 bases at V and 5 bases at J; junction bases unmatched: 6. Germline V gene lookup returns CDR1 KGHSH and CDR2 LQKENI. The CDR3 region is CASSHGQGGETQYF. CDR3 nucleotide sequence: TGTGCCAGCTCACACGGACAGGGTGGGGAGACCCAGTACTTC.

This chain joins TRBV5-4 and TRBJ2-3; tentative D call: TRBD2 (6 bases). The V gene lost 5 bases and the J gene lost 2 bases, with 15 bases spanning the gap. The germline CDR1 and CDR2 sequences are SGHNT and YYREEE (reference sequence). The CDR3 sequence is 15 residues long. CDR3 nucleotide sequence: TGTGCCAGCAGGCGGGCTAGCGATTACACAGATACGCAGTATTTT. Translation: CASRRASDYTDTQYF.